The 18 T cell receptor beta chains reported below all come from one sample, sequenced in a study of blood T cell repertoires in COVID-19. TCRdb's copy holds only in-frame clones and misses some; the assay was immunoSEQ multiplex PCR. The table lists fewer than 500,000 clones, around 90% of them singletons. Sequenced material: peripheral blood. Receptors originate from a man between 18 and 35 years old with COVID-19, enrolled during active disease.

The chain carries TRBV7-8 and TRBJ1-2; no definite D call. Germline CDR1 and CDR2: SGHVS and FQNEAQ. The V end was cut by 0 bases, the J end by 7 bases, with 9 bases between. This CDR3 comprises 13 residues. The CDR3 DNA reads TGTGCCAGCAGCTTAGCGTCTTCCTTTGGCTACACCTTC. Translating gives CASSLASSFGYTF.

J is TRBJ2-3 and V is TRBV2; 8 bases are a match to TRBD1. The trim removed 6 bases at V and 5 bases at J, leaving 7 bases unmatched. In germline, CDR1 is SNHLY, CDR2 FYNNEI. The CDR3 totals 14 residues. The CDR3 region has the DNA TGTGCCAGCAGAGCAGGCAGGGGGCAAGATACGCAGTATTTT. This codes for CASRAGRGQDTQYF.

Comment on this clone: Other nucleotide sequences in the sample specify the same CDR3. The chain recombines TRBV18 with TRBJ1-6; tentatively, D is TRBD1 (5 bases). This CDR3 is 15 amino acids long. Germline V lookup: CDR1 KGHSH, CDR2 LQKENI. Trimming took 2 bases from V and 5 from J, leaving 10 bases between them. The CDR3 DNA is TGTGCCAGCTCACCAGGAAGGGGCCATAATTCACCCCTCCACTTT. Its protein is CASSPGRGHNSPLHF.

This rearrangement joins TRBV2 to TRBJ1-2; possibly TRBD1 for D (5 bases). The germline V gene has CDR1 SNHLY and CDR2 FYNNEI. The CDR3 is 12 residues long. Trimming shortened V by 11 bases and J by 5 bases, and 15 bases separated the two germline ends. CDR3 residues: CASEQVGYGYTF. The CDR3 nucleotides are TGTGCCTCTGAACAGGTGGGGTATGGCTACACCTTC.

The rearrangement joins TRBV19 to TRBJ1-5; D may be TRBD1 (5 bases). The germline gives CDR1 LNHDA, CDR2 SQIVND (reference sequence). Trimming took 3 bases from V and 5 from J, leaving 14 bases between them. The CDR3 sequence is 15 residues long. CDR3 residues: CASSIQAGGDQPQHF. The CDR3 DNA follows: TGTGCCAGTAGTATCCAGGCGGGGGGAGATCAGCCCCAGCATTTT.

The chain uses TRBV12-3 or TRBV12-4 and TRBJ2-3; D unclear. This CDR3 is 11 amino acids long. V dropped 8 bases and J dropped 7 bases, with 10 bases sitting between them. The CDR3: CASGPPYTQYF. CDR3 bases: TGTGCCAGCGGCCCCCCGTATACGCAGTATTTT.

The rearrangement links TRBV5-4 to TRBJ2-6, with D tentatively TRBD2 (5 bases). Trimming left V 7 bases short and J 4 bases short, with 9 bases between. The CDR3 is 13 residues long. Germline CDR1 reads SGHNT; CDR2 reads YYREEE (reference sequence). In nucleotides, the CDR3 is TGTGCCAGCCGCCGGGAAGGGGCCAACGTCCTGACTTTC. Its protein product is CASRREGANVLTF.

This chain connects TRBV2 to TRBJ1-6; 7 bases are a match to TRBD1. Germline CDR1 is SNHLY and CDR2 is FYNNEI. The CDR3 is 14 residues long. The J segment lost 10 bases and the V segment lost 7 bases, leaving 10 bases of the junction unmatched. In DNA, the CDR3 is TGTGCCAGCACCTTACAAGGGGGCCGGTCACCCCTCCACTTT. As protein: CASTLQGGRSPLHF.

About this clone: Because the CDR3's place on the DNA is in doubt, the DNA is left out and the CDR3 is given as listed by TCRdb. This chain joins TRBV12-3 or TRBV12-4 and TRBJ1-3. The CDR3 length equals 12 residues, ends included. The CDR3: CASSSSRNTIYF.

The V gene is TRBV11-2, the J gene TRBJ1-2, with TRBD1 identical over 7 bases. This CDR3 contains 15 residues. The germline V gene encodes CDR1 SGHAT and CDR2 FQNNGV. V lost 5 bases and J lost 8; bases outside the gene matches: 14. The CDR3: CASSPYRGGAGGYTF. The CDR3 DNA is TGTGCCAGCAGCCCATACAGAGGGGGCGCGGGAGGCTACACCTTC.

In this sample, this clone turned up a few times. This chain joins TRBV7-9 and TRBJ2-1; a weak D match, TRBD2 (6 bases). Trimming shortened V by 1 base and J by 0 bases, and 10 bases separated the two germline ends. Germline V lookup: CDR1 SEHNR, CDR2 FQNEAQ (reference sequence). The CDR3 sequence is 16 residues long. The CDR3 region has the DNA TGTGCCAGCAGCTTAGAAGGGACTCTCTCCTACAATGAGCAGTTCTTC. It specifies CASSLEGTLSYNEQFF.

J is TRBJ2-3 and V is TRBV2; tentatively, D is TRBD2 (5 bases). Trimming stripped 4 bases from V and 7 bases from J, with 12 bases between. Per the germline V gene, CDR1 is SNHLY and CDR2 is FYNNEI. The CDR3 sequence is 13 residues long. Here the CDR3 reads CASSGHEGNTQYF. For the CDR3, the DNA is TGTGCCAGCAGTGGACATGAGGGAAATACGCAGTATTTT.

The rearrangement links TRBV27 to TRBJ1-6, with D tentatively TRBD1 (6 bases). Deletions cut 0 bases from V and 10 bases from J, with 22 bases between. CDR1 is MNHEY and CDR2 is SMNVEV in the germline V gene (reference sequence). This CDR3 region has 18 residues. DNA of the CDR3: TGTGCCAGCAGTTTATCCCCTAGCCCCGGTTGGGGGCAGTCACCCCTCCACTTT. Amino acid sequence: CASSLSPSPGWGQSPLHF.

V and J are TRBV19 and TRBJ1-3; D is unclear. The V end was cut by 8 bases, the J end by 1 base, with 12 bases between. Looked up from germline, CDR1 is LNHDA and CDR2 is SQIVND (reference sequence). This CDR3 is 14 amino acids long. The chain's CDR3 is CASRDPGSGNTIYF. For the CDR3, the DNA is TGTGCCAGTCGCGACCCGGGATCTGGAAACACCATATATTTT.

The genes are TRBV30 and TRBJ1-1; D unresolved. The CDR3 length is 13 residues. Deletions cut 1 base from V and 1 base from J, with 7 bases between. Germline V gene sequence: CDR1 GTSNPN, CDR2 SVGIG (reference sequence). DNA for the CDR3: TGTGCCTGGAGTGCCCTAAGGAACACTGAAGCTTTCTTT. It specifies CAWSALRNTEAFF.

The rearrangement uses TRBV30 and TRBJ2-1; perhaps TRBD1 as D (6 bases). The CDR3 is made up of 13 amino acids. Trimming removed 2 bases at V and 4 bases at J, with 9 bases between. The germline gives CDR1 GTSNPN, CDR2 SVGIG (reference sequence). This CDR3 is CAWSFGQYNEQFF. The CDR3 DNA reads as TGTGCCTGGAGTTTCGGACAGTACAATGAGCAGTTCTTC.

The rearrangement links TRBV12-5 to TRBJ1-5, with 7 bases matching TRBD1. Germline V lookup: CDR1 LGHNT, CDR2 FRNRAP. V was pared by 0 bases and J by 3 bases, with 11 bases of the junction left unmatched. The CDR3 runs 18 residues. Here the CDR3 reads CASGLVRGQETHNQPQHF. The CDR3 region has the DNA TGTGCTAGTGGTTTGGTCCGTGGACAGGAGACCCACAATCAGCCCCAGCATTTT.

The V call is TRBV9, the J call TRBJ2-3, with 10 bases that match TRBD2. The CDR3 sequence is 16 residues long. V lost 4 bases, J lost 5 bases, and 10 bases stayed unmatched. The germline CDR1 and CDR2 sequences are SGDLS and YYNGEE. Here the CDR3 DNA reads TGTGCCAGCAGCCCCAGTTCCCGGACTAGCGGAGATACGCAGTATTTT. It codes for CASSPSSRTSGDTQYF.